These 16 T cell receptor beta chains share one sample of origin, sequenced in a study of cytomegalovirus exposure and HLA in healthy donors. Profiling relied on immunoSEQ multiplex PCR, and the TCRdb table lists in-frame clones only, not all of them. The sample consists of around 200,000 clones, 80% to 85% of them appearing once. What was sequenced was PBMCs. These receptors were collected from a woman aged 25 to 39 in good health and CMV-seronegative.

The chain has TRBV20-1 and TRBJ1-6; the D gene is possibly TRBD1 (5 bases). Germline V gene lookup returns CDR1 DFQATT and CDR2 SNEGSKA (reference sequence). Trimming took off 3 bases at V and 13 bases at J, with 10 bases between the two ends. The CDR3 is 11 residues long. The chain's CDR3 is CSARGGPPLHF. The DNA of the CDR3 is TGCAGTGCTAGGGGGGGTCCCCCCCTCCACTTT.

The chain couples TRBV7-6 to TRBJ2-1; 10 bases are shared with TRBD2. CDR3 length equals 18 residues. Germline lookup yields CDR1 SGHVS and CDR2 FNYEAQ. The junction had 19 bases not matched to a gene; V was cut back by 5 bases and J by 9 bases. CDR3 in DNA: TGTGCCAGCAGCGTCGAGGTTCGGGGGGGGACTAGCGTAGGTGAGCAGTTCTTC. This encodes CASSVEVRGGTSVGEQFF. The whole variable domain, remainder taken from reference TRBV7-6 and TRBJ2-1, is GAGVSQSPRYKVTKRGQDVALRCDPISGHVSLYWYRQALGQGPEFLTYFNYEAQQDKSGLPNDRFSAERPEGSISTLTIQRTEQRDSAMYRCASSVEVRGGTSVGEQFFGPGTRLTVL.

This sequence joins TRBV21-1 and TRBJ1-6; TRBD1 is the table's D call, not checked against the DNA. TRBV21-1 is shown as a pseudogene. The CDR3 contains 19 residues. CDR3 sequence (DNA): TGTGCCAGCAGCAAAGGGGACAACCCGGGCAGCTCCTATAATTCACCCCTCCACTTT. Its translation: CASSKGDNPGSSYNSPLHF.

The V gene is TRBV5-1, the J gene TRBJ2-2, with 8 bases fitting TRBD1. CDR3 length: 16 amino acids. Trimming at V came to 4 bases and at J to 5 bases, leaving 10 bases not matched to a gene. The germline V gene has CDR1 SGHRS and CDR2 YFSETQ. The DNA for the CDR3 is TGCGCCAGCAGCATACGGACAGGGCCGAGAACCGGGGAGCTGTTTTTT. The encoded protein is CASSIRTGPRTGELFF.

The rearrangement uses TRBV9 and TRBJ2-1; TRBD1 might be the D (5 bases). CDR1 is SGDLS, CDR2 YYNGEE, per germline. Between the trimmed V and J ends, which lost 0 bases and 4 bases, there was a span of 14 bases. The CDR3 extends over 16 amino acids. CDR3 sequence: CASSVGVYQGYNEQFF. The DNA for the CDR3 is TGTGCCAGCAGCGTAGGGGTCTACCAGGGATACAATGAGCAGTTCTTC.

The count of this clone is one. The V and J genes are TRBV4-1 and TRBJ2-1; 8 bases align to TRBD2. Germline V gene lookup returns CDR1 MGHRA and CDR2 YSYEKL. The length of the CDR3 is 16 residues. Trimming removed 2 bases from V and 3 bases from J; junction bases left unmatched: 6. CDR3 region: CASSQSLTSVYNEQFF. The DNA for the CDR3 is TGCGCCAGCAGCCAATCGTTGACTAGCGTCTACAATGAGCAGTTCTTC.

The gene calls are TRBV9 and TRBJ1-3; D perhaps matches TRBD1 (6 bases). The CDR3 covers 16 residues. CDR1 SGDLS and CDR2 YYNGEE come from the germline V gene. Trimming cost V 0 bases and J 2 bases, with 12 bases left between them. The CDR3 DNA sequence: TGTGCCAGCAGCGTAGGTCCAGGGGCGACTGGAAACACCATATATTTT. This codes for CASSVGPGATGNTIYF.

The rearrangement links TRBV27 to TRBJ2-7; 8 nucleotides line up with TRBD2. Germline CDR1 and CDR2: MNHEY and SMNVEV (reference sequence). The CDR3 has 15 residues. J gave up 3 bases and V 2 bases, and 6 bases lay outside the gene matches. CDR3 residues: CASSLHSGSGYEQYF. The CDR3 nucleotides are TGTGCCAGCAGTTTACACAGCGGGAGTGGCTACGAGCAGTACTTC.

The chain uses TRBV9 and TRBJ2-1, with TRBD2 identical over 8 bases. CDR3 length: 16 residues. CDR1 and CDR2 from the germline V gene are SGDLS and YYNGEE. V lost 1 base, J lost 7 bases, and 10 bases stayed unmatched. Here the CDR3 DNA reads TGTGCCAGCAGCGTATTGAGCGGGAGAACTGGGAATGAGCAGTTCTTC. The encoded protein is CASSVLSGRTGNEQFF. The full variable domain, its missing parts supplied by reference TRBV9 and TRBJ2-1, is DSGVTQTPKHLITATGQRVTLRCSPRSGDLSVYWYQQSLDQGLQFLIQYYNGEERAKGNILERFSAQQFPDLHSELNLSSLELGDSALYFCASSVLSGRTGNEQFFGPGTRLTVL.

The chain links TRBV7-6 to TRBJ1-2; perhaps TRBD1 as D (5 bases). CDR1 SGHVS and CDR2 FNYEAQ come from the germline V gene. V gave up 5 bases and J gave up 5 bases, with 15 bases separating them. The CDR3 has 14 amino acids. CDR3 in amino acids: CASSPTDSFYGYTF. The CDR3 DNA reads TGTGCCAGCAGCCCGACCGACAGTTTTTATGGCTACACCTTC.

The chain has TRBV5-4 and TRBJ2-1, with D maybe TRBD2 (5 bases). V was pared by 3 bases and J by 4 bases, with 14 bases between. The CDR3 loop spans 15 amino acids. Germline lookup yields CDR1 SGHNT and CDR2 YYREEE (reference sequence). CDR3 protein: CASSYRLFQYNEQFF. CDR3 bases: TGTGCCAGCAGCTATCGACTATTCCAGTACAATGAGCAGTTCTTC.

This chain joins TRBV28 and TRBJ2-4; D perhaps matches TRBD1 (6 bases). V dropped 6 bases and J dropped 9 bases, with 12 bases sitting between them. This CDR3 comprises 12 residues. The germline V gene encodes CDR1 MDHEN and CDR2 SYDVKM. The CDR3 here is CASRPGDGIQYF. Here the CDR3 DNA reads TGTGCCAGCAGGCCAGGGGATGGCATTCAGTACTTC. The complete variable domain, with remaining parts taken from reference TRBV28 and TRBJ2-4, reads DVKVTQSSRYLVKRTGEKVFLECVQDMDHENMFWYRQDPGLGLRLIYFSYDVKMKEKGDIPEGYSVSREKKERFSLILESASTNQTSMYLCASRPGDGIQYFGAGTRLSVL.

The chain employs TRBV7-6 and TRBJ1-1; 7 bases match TRBD1. Germline-derived CDR1 and CDR2 are SGHVS and FNYEAQ. The CDR3 has 14 amino acids. V was pared by 5 bases and J by 0 bases, with 3 bases of the junction left unmatched. The CDR3 DNA is TGTGCCAGCAGCCCGGGACAGTTGAACACTGAAGCTTTCTTT. It specifies CASSPGQLNTEAFF.

The chain carries TRBV5-4 and TRBJ2-1, with 7 bases fitting TRBD2. From germline, CDR1 is SGHNT and CDR2 YYREEE (reference sequence). The CDR3 extends over 14 amino acids. The V segment lost 2 bases and the J segment 8 bases; nucleotides outside the gene matches: 7. This chain's CDR3 is CASSLEGGRYEQFF. The DNA of the CDR3 is TGTGCCAGCAGCTTAGAGGGAGGGCGGTATGAGCAGTTCTTC. Full variable domain (remainder filled in from reference TRBV5-4 and TRBJ2-1): ETGVTQSPTHLIKTRGQQVTLRCSSQSGHNTVSWYQQALGQGPQFIFQYYREEENGRGNFPPRFSGLQFPNYSSELNVNALELDDSALYLCASSLEGGRYEQFFGPGTRLTVL.

The CDR3 here is CSVEGTSGRARGEQFF. The CDR3, as DNA: TGCAGCGTTGAGGGAACTAGCGGGAGGGCCAGGGGTGAGCAGTTCTTC. J is TRBJ2-1 and V is TRBV29-1; 13 nucleotides line up with TRBD2. The CDR3 covers 16 residues. Germline V gene lookup returns CDR1 SQVTM and CDR2 ANQGSEA. The V gene end was trimmed by 3 bases and the J gene end by 9 bases; junction bases not matched to a gene: 11.

The chain is built from TRBV29-1 and TRBJ1-2, with D perhaps matching TRBD1 (5 bases). Trimming shortened V by 0 bases and J by 8 bases, and 13 bases separated the two germline ends. Looked up from germline, CDR1 is SQVTM and CDR2 is ANQGSEA. This CDR3 has 13 amino acids. The CDR3 DNA reads as TGCAGCGTTGAAGAGCCAGGGTCACAAGGCTACACCTTC. This codes for CSVEEPGSQGYTF.